These 24 T cell receptor beta chains came from one sample sequenced in a study of T-cell reconstitution after alpha-beta-depleted transplantation in children. Preparation of the TCRbeta library was carried out with unique molecular identifiers. TCRdb used MiXCR to reprocess the PCR reads, holding one entry per CDR3 protein. The sample has about 690,000 distinct CDR3 sequences; roughly 17% are singletons. Material: PBMCs from the stem cell graft donor, obtained from the stem cell graft. These receptors originate from a human donor who donated a stem cell graft to a child with acute myeloid leukemia.

This clonotype was observed at least ten times. V gene TRBV6-5 combines with J gene TRBJ2-2; no definite D call. Germline CDR1 is MNHEY and CDR2 is SVGAGI. The CDR3 totals 11 residues. V was cut by 2 bases and J by 7 bases, with 2 bases left in between. The CDR3 region has the DNA TGTGCCAGCAGTTACAACGGGGAGCTGTTTTTT. As protein: CASSYNGELFF.

This clonotype showed up just a few times. The rearrangement joins TRBV7-9 to TRBJ2-7; 10 bases are shared with TRBD1. The germline CDR1 and CDR2 sequences are SEHNR and FQNEAQ (reference sequence). The V gene end was trimmed by 3 bases and the J gene end by 5 bases; junction bases not matched to a gene: 7. The CDR3 has 15 residues. CDR3 DNA: TGTGCCAGCAGCTTCGGGACAGGGGTAATCGACGAGCAGTACGTC. Protein product: CASSFGTGVIDEQYV.

This clonotype was seen at least ten times. This sequence joins TRBV20-1 and TRBJ1-3; D not resolved. Trimming pared 6 bases from V and 0 bases from J, leaving 12 bases between. Germline V gene data show CDR1 as DFQATT and CDR2 as SNEGSKA (reference sequence). The CDR3 runs to 14 residues. The CDR3 nucleotides read TGCAGTGCAGAGGGTCCCTACTCTGGAAACACCATATATTTT. Translated, it gives CSAEGPYSGNTIYF.

The V and J genes are TRBV15 and TRBJ1-4; no clear D. Germline V CDR1 and CDR2: LNHNV, YYDKDF (reference sequence). Trimming took off 5 bases at V and 1 base at J, with 8 bases between the two ends. This CDR3 has 14 amino acids. The CDR3 sequence is CATSATVTNEKLFF. Written as DNA, the CDR3 is TGTGCCACCAGCGCGACTGTAACTAATGAAAAACTGTTTTTT.

This clonotype came up many times. This rearrangement joins TRBV29-1 to TRBJ2-4; 7 bases match TRBD1. Losses at the gene ends were 3 bases for V and 5 bases for J; bases not matched to a gene: 4. The V gene's germline CDR1 is SQVTM and CDR2 ANQGSEA. The CDR3 length is 13 residues. CDR3 region: CSVDPQGENIQYF. DNA of the CDR3: TGCAGCGTTGATCCCCAGGGGGAAAACATTCAGTACTTC.

This clonotype occurred many times. The chain has TRBV5-5 and TRBJ1-2; a possible D gene is TRBD1 (6 bases). Germline V gene data show CDR1 as SGHKS and CDR2 as YYEKEE (reference sequence). The CDR3 spans 15 residues. V was cut by 6 bases and J by 1 base, with 16 bases left in between. This CDR3 is CASILGGGHNYGYTF. The CDR3 bases are TGTGCCAGCATCCTCGGCGGGGGGCATAACTATGGCTACACCTTC.

This clonotype was counted ten times or more. V usage is TRBV20-1 and J usage is TRBJ1-5; a weak D match, TRBD1 (6 bases). This CDR3 is 14 amino acids long. CDR1 is DFQATT, CDR2 SNEGSKA, per germline (reference sequence). Trimming took off 6 bases at V and 0 bases at J, with 12 bases between the two ends. CDR3 amino acids: CSAPTGFSNQPQHF. In DNA, the CDR3 is TGCAGTGCCCCTACAGGGTTTAGCAATCAGCCCCAGCATTTT.

This clonotype was detected ten times or more. V is TRBV7-2 and J is TRBJ2-1, with unresolved D. The CDR3 length is 16 residues. Germline-derived CDR1 and CDR2 are SGHTA and FQGNSA. Trimming removed 1 base at V and 7 bases at J, with 17 bases between. The DNA for the CDR3 is TGTGCCAGCAGCTTAGGGCCTAGTGGGATGGGGAATGAGCAGTTCTTC. Encoded protein: CASSLGPSGMGNEQFF.

The chain uses TRBV7-9 and TRBJ1-5, with 8 bases lining up with TRBD1. The CDR3 contains 17 residues. Germline CDR1 reads SEHNR; CDR2 reads FQNEAQ (reference sequence). Unmatched junction bases numbered 11, after V lost 5 bases and J lost 2 bases. CDR3 nucleotide sequence: TGTGCCAGCAGCATCAACAGGGGGGATAACGGCAATCAGCCCCAGCATTTT. As protein: CASSINRGDNGNQPQHF.

This clonotype appeared many times. The chain employs TRBV29-1 and TRBJ1-2; D is undetermined. Germline loops: CDR1 SQVTM, CDR2 ANQGSEA. V lost 4 bases to trimming and J lost 4 bases, with 10 bases between them. This CDR3 is 12 amino acids long. The CDR3 reads CSVAADFYGYTF. In DNA, the CDR3 is TGCAGCGTTGCGGCAGACTTCTATGGCTACACCTTC.

V usage is TRBV5-1 and J usage is TRBJ2-1; possibly TRBD2 for D (5 bases). CDR3 length equals 14 residues. Germline V CDR1 and CDR2: SGHRS, YFSETQ. V was cut by 4 bases and J by 10 bases, with 18 bases left in between. The CDR3 bases are TGCGCCAGCAGCGTACGCCTGACCGGCGGGGAGCAGTTCTTC. Protein: CASSVRLTGGEQFF.

This clonotype was picked up many times. V is TRBV13 and J is TRBJ2-5; D is tentatively TRBD1 or TRBD2 (6 bases each). V was cut by 5 bases and J by 5 bases, with 15 bases left in between. Germline V gene data show CDR1 as PRHDT and CDR2 as FYEKMQ (reference sequence). This CDR3 has 14 residues. This chain's CDR3 is CASSHYREEETQYF. In DNA form, the CDR3 reads TGTGCCAGCAGCCACTACAGGGAGGAGGAGACCCAGTACTTC.

V gene TRBV6-2 or TRBV6-3 combines with J gene TRBJ1-2; D is possibly TRBD1 (6 bases). V was clipped by 2 bases and J by 4 bases, with 14 bases between them. The CDR3 sequence is 15 residues long. Germline assignment: CDR1 MNHEY and CDR2 SVGEGT. This chain's CDR3 is CASSYGGQRLYGYTF. CDR3 DNA sequence: TGTGCCAGCAGTTACGGAGGACAGCGCCTCTATGGCTACACCTTC.

This chain links TRBV14 with TRBJ2-1; D is ambiguous. V lost 5 bases to trimming and J lost 4 bases, with 21 bases between them. Germline CDR1 and CDR2: SGHDN and FVKESK. This CDR3 has 17 amino acids. CDR3 coding DNA: TGTGCCAGCAGCTCGCCGAGGTGGCAGCAGAATTACAATGAGCAGTTCTTC. The encoded protein is CASSSPRWQQNYNEQFF. The full variable domain, in which reference TRBV14 and TRBJ2-1 provide the parts outside the CDR3, is EAGVTQFPSHSVIEKGQTVTLRCDPISGHDNLYWYRRVMGKEIKFLLHFVKESKQDESGMPNNRFLAERTGGTYSTLKVQPAELEDSGVYFCASSSPRWQQNYNEQFFGPGTRLTVL.

This clonotype was recorded many times. The chain combines TRBV2 with TRBJ2-3; D is possibly TRBD1 or TRBD2 (6 bases each). Germline assignment: CDR1 SNHLY and CDR2 FYNNEI. Deletions cut 6 bases from V and 4 bases from J, with 14 bases between. The CDR3 has 14 amino acids. CDR3 nucleotide sequence: TGTGCCAGCAGACTACAGGGAGGCCCAGATACGCAGTATTTT. Protein product: CASRLQGGPDTQYF.

There are many counts of this clonotype. J is TRBJ2-1 and V is TRBV7-2; the D is unclear. V dropped 3 bases and J dropped 4 bases, with 7 bases sitting between them. CDR3 size: 13 residues. The germline gives CDR1 SGHTA, CDR2 FQGNSA. CDR3 amino acids: CASSLTAYNEQFF. CDR3 nucleotide sequence: TGTGCCAGCAGCTTGACTGCTTACAATGAGCAGTTCTTC.

In this sample, this clonotype turned up many times. This sequence joins TRBV29-1 and TRBJ2-3; TRBD2 matches 10 bases. The ends lost 5 bases at V and 4 bases at J; junction bases unmatched: 6. CDR1 is SQVTM and CDR2 is ANQGSEA in the germline V gene. The CDR3 runs 14 residues. The CDR3 DNA sequence: TGCAGCGTTAAAGCGGGGGGGATGGCAGATACGCAGTATTTT. Protein sequence: CSVKAGGMADTQYF.

This clonotype was observed a handful of times. The junction departs from the called germline gene at one end, perhaps through a read error. CDR3 amino acids: CASSSNGGTF. The CDR3 DNA sequence: TGTGCCAGCAGCTCTAATGGCGGTACTTTC. The genes are TRBV7-9 and TRBJ1-2; the D is unclear. The CDR3 totals 10 residues. CDR1 and CDR2 from the germline V gene are SEHNR and FQNEAQ (reference sequence).

V and J are TRBV4-3 and TRBJ2-3; the D is unclear. Trimming took 0 bases from V and 7 from J, leaving 23 bases between them. The V gene's germline CDR1 is LGHNA and CDR2 YSLEER. The CDR3 runs 18 residues. CDR3 bases: TGCGCCAGCAGCCAAGATCGGTTTACTAACCCAAACGCTAATACGCAGTATTTT. Amino acids: CASSQDRFTNPNANTQYF.

CDR3: CASNPEGGPEAFF. The CDR3 nucleotides are TGTGCCAGCAACCCGGAAGGAGGCCCTGAAGCTTTCTTT. This sequence joins TRBV12-3 or TRBV12-4 and TRBJ1-1; no clear D. Trimming took off 7 bases at V and 6 bases at J, with 15 bases between the two ends. The CDR3 consists of 13 residues.

In its sample, this clonotype was seen many times. The CDR3 DNA is TGTGCCAGCAGTCCGAGGGGGGTCGACTATGGCTACACCTTC. It codes for CASSPRGVDYGYTF. V is TRBV6-1 and J is TRBJ1-2; D is perhaps TRBD1 (6 bases). The CDR3 consists of 14 residues. V gave up 5 bases and J gave up 3 bases, with 13 bases separating them. Per germline, CDR1 MNHNS and CDR2 SASEGT.

Ten or more counts support this clonotype. The genes are TRBV20-1 and TRBJ2-7; unclear D gene. Germline CDR1 reads DFQATT; CDR2 reads SNEGSKA (reference sequence). Trimming cost V 2 bases and J 1 base, with 12 bases left between them. This CDR3 is built from 14 residues. The CDR3 region has the DNA TGCAGTGCTAGAAGGGTGGTCACTTCCTACGAGCAGTACTTC. It codes for CSARRVVTSYEQYF.

This clonotype was seen only a few times. V is TRBV11-2 and J is TRBJ1-4; D unresolved. This CDR3 spans 12 amino acids. Germline CDR1 is SGHAT and CDR2 is FQNNGV. The V end was cut by 4 bases, the J end by 6 bases, with 6 bases between. The CDR3 sequence is CASSSVDEKLFF. CDR3 DNA: TGTGCCAGCAGCTCGGTGGATGAAAAACTGTTTTTT.

This chain joins TRBV10-3 and TRBJ2-3; possibly TRBD2 for D (5 bases). CDR1 is ENHRY, CDR2 SYGVKD, per germline. The CDR3 is made up of 12 amino acids. V shed 11 bases and J shed 2 bases, with 11 bases lying between them. The CDR3 reads CAHKGDTDTQYF. The DNA of the CDR3 is TGTGCCCATAAGGGAGACACAGATACGCAGTATTTT.